These T cell receptor beta chains were read from a single sample in a study of blood T cell repertoires in COVID-19. The method was immunoSEQ multiplex PCR; TCRdb's version includes in-frame clones alone and lacks a portion of them. Of 200,000 to 250,000 clones in the sample, 80% to 90% were seen once. Material for sequencing was peripheral blood. Source of these receptors: a woman of 80 years or more with active or convalescent COVID-19. Each CDR3 is given with its conserved first and last residue. The D gene is left open where the match is weak. A row's size may be missing; if present it is once, few, many or a size class.

>TRBJ2-7|TRBV5-1|.|TRBD2
TGCGCCAGCAGCTTAGGGACTAGCGGGATCGAGCAGTACTTC
CASSLGTSGIEQYF
>TRBJ2-7|TRBV11-3|.|.
TGTGCCAGCAGCTGGACCCAGGAGGGCGAGCAGTACTTC
CASSWTQEGEQYF
>TRBJ2-4|TRBV11-3|.|.
TGTGCCAGCAGCTTATGGGGGCCGGGGAACATTCAGTACTTC
CASSLWGPGNIQYF
>TRBJ2-2|TRBV27|once|.
TGTGCCAGCAGTTTTAGCATTGACGGGGAGCTGTTTTTT
CASSFSIDGELFF
>TRBJ2-7|TRBV5-1|.|TRBD1
TGCGCCAGCAGCTTAGGACAGGGGGCCCACGAGCAGTACTTC
CASSLGQGAHEQYF
>TRBJ2-1|TRBV2|.|TRBD2
TGTGCCGGCGGTAAGGTGGGGGGGGATGATTACAATGAGCAGTTCTTC
CAGGKVGGDDYNEQFF
>TRBJ1-5|TRBV7-2|.|.
TGTGCCAGCAGCTTAGCTGGCGGGGGCATAAATCAGCCCCAGCATTTT
CASSLAGGGINQPQHF
>TRBJ2-7|TRBV7-8|few|.
TGTGCCAGCAGCTTAGGGCTTTCGAACGAGCAGTACTTC
CASSLGLSNEQYF
>TRBJ1-1|TRBV5-1|once|.
TGCGCCAGCAGCTTGGATTTGAGTGAAGCTTTCTTT
CASSLDLSEAFF
>TRBJ2-5|TRBV19|.|.
TGTGCCAGTAGTATCGGAGAAGAGACCCAGTACTTC
CASSIGEETQYF
>TRBJ2-3|TRBV11-3|.|TRBD2
TGTGCCAGCAGCCAACGCGTACTAGCGGGGGGGCCGGATACGCAGTATTTT
CASSQRVLAGGPDTQYF
>TRBJ2-7|TRBV6-1|.|TRBD2
TGTGCCAGCAGTGAGTCGGCTAGCGGGAACTACGAGCAGTACTTC
CASSESASGNYEQYF
>TRBJ2-5|TRBV2|few|TRBD2
TGTGCCAGCAGTGGCGCGGGAGGCGAGGGAGAGACCCAGTACTTC
CASSGAGGEGETQYF
>TRBJ1-5|TRBV2|.|TRBD1
TGTGCCAGCAGTCCAACGACAGGGAGAAGCAATCAGCCCCAGCATTTT
CASSPTTGRSNQPQHF
>TRBJ2-3|TRBV11-3|.|.
TGTGCCAGCAGAATCTACGGGGATACGCAGTATTTT
CASRIYGDTQYF
>TRBJ2-7|TRBV30|.|TRBD2
TGTGCCTGGAGTAGACCGGGGACTAGCGGGAGATACGAGCAGTACTTC
CAWSRPGTSGRYEQYF
>TRBJ1-2|TRBV6-1|.|TRBD1
TGTGCCAGCAGCTGGGGACAGACCCTGAACTATGGCTACACCTTC
CASSWGQTLNYGYTF
>TRBJ2-5|TRBV2|once|.
TGTGCCAGCAACGGACAGATCCAAGAGACCCAGTACTTC
CASNGQIQETQYF
>TRBJ2-7|TRBV29-1|.|TRBD1
TGCAGCGTCGCGGGACAGGGCTACGAGCAGTACTTC
CSVAGQGYEQYF
>TRBJ2-2|TRBV5-1|.|.
TGCGCCAGCAGCTTAGCGGAGGCGGGCACCGGGGAGCTGTTTTTT
CASSLAEAGTGELFF
>TRBJ2-7|TRBV5-1|.|TRBD1
TGCGCCAGCAGTCGGGGACAGGGTAAAGACGAGCAGTACTTC
CASSRGQGKDEQYF
>TRBJ2-3|TRBV6-1|.|.
TGTGCCAGCAGTGAAATTCCGGGGGGCAGGGGAGATACGCAGTATTTT
CASSEIPGGRGDTQYF
>TRBJ1-2|TRBV4-3|.|.
TGCGCCAGCAGCCCCGAGGCGGGACGCGCTAACTATGGCTACACCTTC
CASSPEAGRANYGYTF
>TRBJ1-3|TRBV9|.|.
TGTGCCAGCAGCGTAGGATTTGTCAGCTCTGGAAACACCATATATTTT
CASSVGFVSSGNTIYF
>TRBJ1-1|TRBV28|.|.
TGTGCCAGCGGCAGGGGCACGAACACTGAAGCTTTCTTT
CASGRGTNTEAFF
>TRBJ2-5|TRBV6-5|many|TRBD1
TGTGCCAGCAGTCCGACAGGGAGTATTGAGACCCAGTACTTC
CASSPTGSIETQYF